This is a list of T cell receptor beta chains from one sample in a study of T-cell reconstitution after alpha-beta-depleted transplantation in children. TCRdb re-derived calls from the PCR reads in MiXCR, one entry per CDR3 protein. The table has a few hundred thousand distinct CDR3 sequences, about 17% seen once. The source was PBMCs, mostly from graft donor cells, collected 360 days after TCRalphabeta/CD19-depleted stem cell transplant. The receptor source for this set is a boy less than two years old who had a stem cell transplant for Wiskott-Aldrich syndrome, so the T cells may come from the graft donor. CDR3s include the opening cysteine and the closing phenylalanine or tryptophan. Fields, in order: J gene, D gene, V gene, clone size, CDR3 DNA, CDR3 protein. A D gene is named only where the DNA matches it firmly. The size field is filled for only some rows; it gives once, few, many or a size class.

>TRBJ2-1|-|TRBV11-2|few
TGTGCCAGCAGCTTACGAGGGGATCGGGAGCAGTTCTTC
CASSLRGDREQFF
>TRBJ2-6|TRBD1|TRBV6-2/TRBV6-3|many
TGTGCCAGCAGCTCCTGGACAGGTTTCTCTGGGGCCAACGTCCTGACTTTC
CASSSWTGFSGANVLTF
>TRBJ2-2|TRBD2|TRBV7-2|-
TGTGCCAGCAGCTTAGAGGGACTAGCGGCTACCGGGGAGCTGTTTTTT
CASSLEGLAATGELFF
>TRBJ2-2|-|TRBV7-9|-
TGTGCCAGCAGCCCTAAGACTAGACCAACCGGGGAGCTGTTTTTT
CASSPKTRPTGELFF
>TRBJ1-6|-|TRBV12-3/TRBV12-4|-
TGTGCCAGCAGTTTGAAATATAATTCACCCCTCCACTTT
CASSLKYNSPLHF
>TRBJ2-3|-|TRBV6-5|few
TGTGCCAGCAGTTACGGGAGTACAGATACGCAGTATTTT
CASSYGSTDTQYF
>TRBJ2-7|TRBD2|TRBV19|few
TGTGCCAGTAGTAGGGGACTAGCGGGAAACGAGCAGTACTTC
CASSRGLAGNEQYF
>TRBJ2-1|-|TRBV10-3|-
TGTGCCATCAGCGCCTCCTACAATGAGCAGTTCTTC
CAISASYNEQFF
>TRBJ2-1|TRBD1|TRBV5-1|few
TGCGCCAGCAGCTCCGGACAGGGTGGGGTAGTACAGGGTGAGCAGTTCTTC
CASSSGQGGVVQGEQFF
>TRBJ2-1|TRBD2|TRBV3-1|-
TGTGCCAGCAGCAAAGGACTAGCGGGTGAGCAGTTCTTC
CASSKGLAGEQFF
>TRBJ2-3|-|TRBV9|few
TGTGCCAGCAGCGTAGCCCCATTGGCTGGTACGCAGTATTTT
CASSVAPLAGTQYF
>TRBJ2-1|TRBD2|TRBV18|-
TGTGCCAGCTCAGCCCGCTCCGGGACTAGCGGGACAAATGAGCAGTTCTTC
CASSARSGTSGTNEQFF
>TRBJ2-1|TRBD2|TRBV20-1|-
TGCAGTGCCGCGGGACTAGCGGGGCACCCCTCCTACAATGAGCAGTTCTTC
CSAAGLAGHPSYNEQFF
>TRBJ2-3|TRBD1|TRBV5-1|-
TGCGCCAGCAGCCCGACCACAGGGGGCGTCACAGATACGCAGTATTTT
CASSPTTGGVTDTQYF
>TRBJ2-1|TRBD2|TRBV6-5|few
TGTGCCAGCAGTTATGGGACTAGCGGCATCAATGAGCAGTTCTTC
CASSYGTSGINEQFF
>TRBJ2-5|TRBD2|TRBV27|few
TGTGCCAGCAGTTCGGGGAGGGGACTACAAGAGACCCAGTACTTC
CASSSGRGLQETQYF
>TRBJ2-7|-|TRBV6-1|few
TGTGCCAGCACGCACAGATCCTACGAGCAGTACTTC
CASTHRSYEQYF
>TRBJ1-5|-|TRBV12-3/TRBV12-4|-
TGTGCCAGCAGTCCGGCGGGGACGCAGCCCCAGCATTTT
CASSPAGTQPQHF
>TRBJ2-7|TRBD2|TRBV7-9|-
TGTGCCAGCAGCCCCCTAGCGGGAGGTGGAAACGAGCAGTACTTC
CASSPLAGGGNEQYF
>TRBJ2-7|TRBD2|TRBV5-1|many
TGCGCCAGCAGCCCCGGACTAGCGGGGGGTTACGAGCAGTACTTC
CASSPGLAGGYEQYF
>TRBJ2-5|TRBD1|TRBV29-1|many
TGCAGCTCGAGGGGGCTATACTCACAAGAGACCCAGTACTTC
CSSRGLYSQETQYF
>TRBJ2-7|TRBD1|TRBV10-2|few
TGCGCCAGCAGTGACCCGAGACAGGGCCTGGGGCAGTACTTC
CASSDPRQGLGQYF
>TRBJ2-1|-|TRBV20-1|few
TGCAGTGGGAACGAGGGGATCAATGAGCAGTTCTTC
CSGNEGINEQFF
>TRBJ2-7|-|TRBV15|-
TGTGCCACCAGCCACCTCCGGGGGGCGCCTTACGAGCAGTACTTC
CATSHLRGAPYEQYF
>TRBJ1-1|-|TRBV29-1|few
TGCAGCGTTGAGCTCTCCCCCATCAGGAACACTGAAGCTTTCTTT
CSVELSPIRNTEAFF
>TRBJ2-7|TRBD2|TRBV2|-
TGTGCCAGCAGTAAGACTAGCGGGGTCTACGAGCAGTACTTC
CASSKTSGVYEQYF
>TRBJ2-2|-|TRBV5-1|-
TGCGCCAGCAGCTTGTCGTGGGGGGCGAACACCGGGGAGCTGTTTTTT
CASSLSWGANTGELFF
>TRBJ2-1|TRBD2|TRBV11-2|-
TGTGCCAGCAGCTCAATTAGCGGGAGTGGCCACAATGAGCAGTTCTTC
CASSSISGSGHNEQFF
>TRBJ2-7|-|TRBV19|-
TGTGCCAGTAGTAAAGGGATAGGCTACGAGCAGTACTTC
CASSKGIGYEQYF
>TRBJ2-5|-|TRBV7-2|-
TGTGCCAGCAGCTTAGCGTCCTGGTACCAAGAGACCCAGTACTTC
CASSLASWYQETQYF
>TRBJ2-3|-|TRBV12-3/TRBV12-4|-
TGTGCCAGCACCCCCTGGGACACCAGCACAGATACGCAGTATTTT
CASTPWDTSTDTQYF
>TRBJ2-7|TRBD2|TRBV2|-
TGTGCCAGCAGCCCCAGCGGGATCTACGAGCAGTACTTC
CASSPSGIYEQYF
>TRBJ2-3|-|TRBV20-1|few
TGCAGTGCTGGGTGGGGAGATACGCAGTATTTT
CSAGWGDTQYF
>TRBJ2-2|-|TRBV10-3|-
TGTGCCATCAGTGAGTCGCCCCGACCAAACACCGGGGAGCTGTTTTTT
CAISESPRPNTGELFF
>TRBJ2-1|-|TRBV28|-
TGTGCCAGCAGTAAGTGGGGGCAAAACAATGAGCAGTTCTTC
CASSKWGQNNEQFF